The next 13 T cell receptor beta chains were all read from a single sample in a study of cytomegalovirus exposure and HLA in healthy donors. The PCR ran on 60 Vbeta and 13 Jbeta primers. The method was immunoSEQ multiplex PCR; TCRdb's version includes in-frame clones alone and lacks a portion of them. The sample lists over 150,000 clones, over 60% occurring once. The source material was PBMCs. The receptors here all came from a woman in her twenties or thirties in good health and CMV-seronegative.

A few counts support this clone. V gene TRBV6-1 combines with J gene TRBJ1-2, with 12 bases aligning to TRBD1. The germline gives CDR1 MNHNS, CDR2 SASEGT. This CDR3 is built from 15 residues. The junction had 7 bases not matched to a gene; V was cut back by 6 bases and J by 5 bases. The CDR3 spells CASRAGTGGMYGYTF. The CDR3 DNA sequence: TGTGCCAGCAGGGCCGGGACAGGGGGCATGTATGGCTACACCTTC.

The rearrangement uses TRBV4-1 and TRBJ1-2, with D hard to call. This CDR3 has 13 residues. The germline gives CDR1 MGHRA, CDR2 YSYEKL. Trimming removed 3 bases at V and 7 bases at J, with 12 bases between. CDR3 region: CASSHNTGSGYTF. The CDR3 bases are TGCGCCAGCAGCCACAACACGGGTTCTGGCTACACCTTC.

The chain recombines TRBV13 with TRBJ2-1; 9 nucleotides align to TRBD2. Germline CDR1 reads PRHDT; CDR2 reads FYEKMQ (reference sequence). V lost 5 bases to trimming and J lost 1 base; unmatched junction nucleotides: 3. The CDR3 length is 15 residues. The CDR3 DNA reads TGTGCCAGCAGCCTTCTAGCGGGGTCCTACAATGAGCAGTTCTTC. Its protein product is CASSLLAGSYNEQFF.

This clone was recorded a few times. The V call is TRBV5-4, the J call TRBJ2-5; 11 bases agree with TRBD1. The J call is doubtful: the DNA matches TRBJ2-7 better. The CDR3 length is 14 residues. The germline CDR1 and CDR2 sequences are SGHNT and YYREEE (reference sequence). CDR3 sequence (DNA): TGTGCCAGCAGCCGAGAGGGACAGGGGGTCGAGCAGTACTTC. Translation: CASSREGQGVEQYF.

With respect to this clone: Germline and junction disagree at one end, which may indicate a read error. This chain joins TRBV25-1 and TRBJ1-1; perhaps TRBD1 as D (6 bases). The CDR3 has 15 amino acids. The germline gives CDR1 MGHDK, CDR2 SYGVNS. The CDR3 DNA is TGTGCCAGCAGTGACAGGAAGGCAGGGGTGACTGAAGCTTCCTTT. This codes for CASSDRKAGVTEASF.

The chain uses TRBV10-3 and TRBJ1-6; D might be TRBD1 (6 bases). In germline, CDR1 is ENHRY, CDR2 SYGVKD. V was pared by 3 bases and J by 11 bases, with 17 bases between. The CDR3 extends over 15 amino acids. The CDR3 region is CAISDPRDISAPLHF. The CDR3 nucleotides are TGTGCCATCAGTGACCCCCGGGACATATCTGCACCCCTCCACTTT.

J is TRBJ1-5 and V is TRBV4-2; D not resolved. Germline V gene lookup returns CDR1 LGHNA and CDR2 YNFKEQ. The V end lost 0 bases, the J end lost 4 bases, and 10 bases lay between the germline ends. This CDR3 contains 15 residues. The DNA of the CDR3 is TGTGCCAGCAGCCAAGACCTGGCGACTAATCAGCCCCAGCATTTT. The encoded protein is CASSQDLATNQPQHF.

The chain links TRBV7-9 to TRBJ2-1; D is unclear. There are 14 residues in the CDR3. Trimming removed 1 base at V and 6 bases at J, with 10 bases between. Germline V CDR1 and CDR2: SEHNR, FQNEAQ (reference sequence). In DNA, the CDR3 is TGTGCCAGCAGCTTAGGGTTTCACTTCAATGAGCAGTTCTTC. Its protein product is CASSLGFHFNEQFF.

The chain uses TRBV5-1 and TRBJ1-4; 11 bases map to TRBD1. Germline trimming cut 0 bases from V and 6 bases from J; bases unmatched to any gene: 4. The CDR3 is made up of 16 amino acids. The germline gives CDR1 SGHRS, CDR2 YFSETQ. Here the CDR3 DNA reads TGCGCCAGCAGCTTGGCCGGACAGGGGGCTGATGAAAAACTGTTTTTT. Translating gives CASSLAGQGADEKLFF.

This clone showed up just a few times. The chain employs TRBV2 and TRBJ2-3, with 9 bases fitting TRBD2. V dropped 3 bases and J dropped 2; count of bases not matched to a gene: 3. This CDR3 comprises 15 residues. Germline V lookup: CDR1 SNHLY, CDR2 FYNNEI. CDR3 DNA sequence: TGTGCCAGCAGTGACGCGGGAGGGGACACAGATACGCAGTATTTT. It encodes CASSDAGGDTDTQYF.

This chain links TRBV28 with TRBJ1-6, with D perhaps matching TRBD1 (5 bases). V was pared by 5 bases and J by 10 bases, with 18 bases between. CDR3 length: 15 amino acids. Per germline, CDR1 MDHEN and CDR2 SYDVKM. The CDR3 DNA reads as TGTGCCAGCAGTCCTCACAGGCGCCTTTGGTCACCCCTCCACTTT. Amino acid sequence: CASSPHRRLWSPLHF.

The chain carries TRBV15 and TRBJ2-5; 7 positions agree with TRBD2. CDR3 length equals 16 residues. Unmatched junction bases numbered 8, after V lost 1 base and J lost 3 bases. Germline CDR1 is LNHNV and CDR2 is YYDKDF (reference sequence). This CDR3 reads CATSRGVVGGKETQYF. The CDR3 DNA sequence: TGTGCCACCAGCAGAGGGGTAGTGGGAGGGAAAGAGACCCAGTACTTC.

The chain joins TRBV7-2 to TRBJ1-6; 10 positions match TRBD1. The CDR3 is 17 residues long. Trimming removed 5 bases from V and 2 bases from J; junction bases left unmatched: 6. CDR1 SGHTA and CDR2 FQGNSA come from the germline V gene. The CDR3 sequence: CASSIGQGVPYNSPLHF. The DNA for the CDR3 is TGTGCCAGCAGCATCGGACAGGGGGTCCCCTATAATTCACCCCTCCACTTT.